This TCR beta chain appears in the sequencing data of a study of T cell changes during pregnancy in multiple sclerosis. With V trimmed by 1 base and J by 5 bases, 15 bases remained unmatched. CDR1 and CDR2 from the germline V gene are SGHTA and FQGNSA. The CDR3 has 19 amino acids. This table comes from immunoSEQ multiplex PCR, and its TCRdb copy is limited to in-frame clones, with some not included. This table holds roughly 100,000 clones, roughly nine tenths found once. Here the sequenced sample was peripheral blood, taken before pregnancy. This TCR was recovered from a female donor with multiple sclerosis, enrolled in a pregnancy study. The rearrangement links TRBV7-2 to TRBJ2-2, with TRBD1 identical over 8 bases. CDR3 loop: CASSLVATPRTGQTGELFF. CDR3 coding DNA: TGTGCCAGCAGCTTAGTCGCTACCCCACGGACAGGGCAGACCGGGGAGCTGTTTTTT.